Shown below are 9 T cell receptor beta chains from a single sample sequenced in a study of neoadjuvant anti-PD-1 for oral cavity cancer. Profiled with immunoSEQ multiplex PCR; TCRdb holds only in-frame clones, not every one. The repertoire holds around 62,000 clones, approximately 79% seen once, with 2.5% to 3% in the top ten. The source was PBMCs, collected before nivolumab (anti-PD-1) treatment. All receptors derive from a person between 40 and 79 years old with oral cavity squamous cell carcinoma.

This clone was detected once. CDR3 nucleotides: TGTGCCAGCAGCATGAATATGGCCCTAGCCGGCGAGCAGTACTTC. It translates to CASSMNMALAGEQYF. The chain carries TRBV5-4 and TRBJ2-7, with D possibly matching TRBD2 (5 bases). V lost 4 bases and J 6 bases, leaving 20 bases between the germline ends. The CDR3 runs 15 residues. Per the germline V gene, CDR1 is SGHNT and CDR2 is YYREEE (reference sequence).

V gene TRBV29-1 combines with J gene TRBJ1-2; no firm D call. The CDR3 runs 11 residues. Trimming removed 4 bases from V and 8 bases from J, with 11 bases in between. Per germline, CDR1 SQVTM and CDR2 ANQGSEA. The CDR3 DNA reads TGCAGCGTTGGGGCGGGGTACGGCTACACCTTC. Its translation: CSVGAGYGYTF.

V is TRBV7-2 and J is TRBJ1-1, with a possible D match to TRBD1 (6 bases). Trimming removed 2 bases at V and 7 bases at J, with 14 bases between. The CDR3 extends over 14 amino acids. The germline gives CDR1 SGHTA, CDR2 FQGNSA. The CDR3 DNA reads as TGTGCCAGCAGCTTACGATCGGGGGGCGGTGAAGCTTTCTTT. Translated: CASSLRSGGGEAFF.

The V gene is TRBV5-4, the J gene TRBJ1-1; D is unclear. Between the trimmed V and J ends, which lost 0 bases and 3 bases, there was a span of 9 bases. The germline V gene encodes CDR1 SGHNT and CDR2 YYREEE (reference sequence). The CDR3 runs to 14 residues. CDR3 loop: CASSLAGTYTEAFF. The CDR3 DNA is TGTGCCAGCAGCTTGGCTGGCACTTACACTGAAGCTTTCTTT.

The chain uses TRBV5-1 and TRBJ2-1; no reliable D call. The V end lost 6 bases, the J end lost 0 bases, and 13 bases lay between the germline ends. CDR1 SGHRS and CDR2 YFSETQ come from the germline V gene. The CDR3 is 15 amino acids. The CDR3 nucleotides are TGCGCCAGCACCTACCCGGGCATCTCCTACAATGAGCAGTTCTTC. Amino acid sequence: CASTYPGISYNEQFF.

This chain connects TRBV9 to TRBJ1-5, with a weak D call TRBD1 (6 bases). The CDR3 runs 14 residues. Looked up from germline, CDR1 is SGDLS and CDR2 is YYNGEE. Deletions cut 0 bases from V and 5 bases from J, with 9 bases between. CDR3 sequence: CASSVGAGDQPQHF. CDR3 DNA: TGTGCCAGCAGCGTAGGGGCAGGGGATCAGCCCCAGCATTTT.

This clone was seen only once. This chain links TRBV29-1 with TRBJ1-5; D possibly corresponds to TRBD1 (5 bases). From germline, CDR1 is SQVTM and CDR2 ANQGSEA. Trimming pared 5 bases from V and 7 bases from J, leaving 12 bases between. CDR3 length: 12 residues. CDR3 nucleotides: TGCAGCGTTTCTGAGGGGCAACAGCCCCAGCATTTT. It translates to CSVSEGQQPQHF.

This sequence joins TRBV15 and TRBJ1-2, with 7 bases identical to TRBD1. Germline trimming cut 5 bases from V and 8 bases from J; bases unmatched to any gene: 5. Germline loops: CDR1 LNHNV, CDR2 YYDKDF (reference sequence). The CDR3 spans 12 residues. The CDR3 region is CATSAGTEGYTF. Here the CDR3 DNA reads TGTGCCACCAGCGCAGGGACAGAGGGCTACACCTTC.

This clone has more than one count but fewer than ten. The CDR3 DNA is TGTGCCAGTAGTATCCAGGGGTCTGGGGCCAACGTCCTGACTTTC. Translated, it gives CASSIQGSGANVLTF. V usage is TRBV19 and J usage is TRBJ2-6; D is perhaps TRBD1 (6 bases). The CDR3 covers 15 residues. The germline V and J ends were trimmed by 3 bases and 1 base, with 7 bases remaining between them. Germline V gene sequence: CDR1 LNHDA, CDR2 SQIVND (reference sequence). Using reference TRBV19 and TRBJ2-6 for the parts outside the CDR3, the full variable domain is DGGITQSPKYLFRKEGQNVTLSCEQNLNHDAMYWYRQDPGQGLRLIYYSQIVNDFQKGDIAEGYSVSREKKESFPLTVTSAQKNPTAFYLCASSIQGSGANVLTFGAGSRLTVL.